Given below is one TCR beta chain in context. Other DNA sequences within the sample encode an identical CDR3. The data belong to a study of T cell responses to AZD1222 COVID-19 vaccine. Some clones are missing from TCRdb's copy, which holds only in-frame ones; the method was immunoSEQ multiplex PCR. The table has about 90,000 clones, around 89% seen once; the top ten hold approximately 5.1%. From germline, CDR1 is SGHRS and CDR2 YFSETQ. V was shortened by 0 bases and J by 0 bases, with 4 bases between the two germline ends. The CDR3 length is 13 residues. Here the sequenced sample was peripheral blood, taken 28 days after the second AZD1222 dose. V gene TRBV5-1 combines with J gene TRBJ2-7; D not certain. This clonotype originated in an adult who received the AZD1222 COVID-19 vaccine. The CDR3 coding sequence is TGCGCCAGCAGCTTGGGCAGCTCCTACGAGCAGTACTTC. Protein sequence: CASSLGSSYEQYF. Full variable domain (outside the CDR3, taken from reference TRBV5-1 and TRBJ2-7): KAGVTQTPRYLIKTRGQQVTLSCSPISGHRSVSWYQQTPGQGLQFLFEYFSETQRNKGNFPGRFSGRQFSNSRSEMNVSTLELGDSALYLCASSLGSSYEQYFGPGTRLTVT.